This T cell receptor beta chain was recorded in a study of post-analysis software for immune sequencing data. Unique molecular identifiers were carried by the TCR beta cDNA libraries. TCRdb itself ran the PCR reads through MiXCR, one entry per CDR3 protein. The top ten hold about 11% of the sample, which has hundreds of thousands of distinct CDR3 sequences, approximately 60% seen once. Study observations and caveats: Elevated frequency relative to controls characterized about 5 TRBV segments in patients, TRBV5-6, TRBV5-1 and TRBV20-1 among them. The F measure placed samples prepared in the same batch into strongly shared clusters. Comparison with controls showed significantly lower normalized Chao1 diversity in multiple sclerosis patients.

Trimming left V 1 base short and J 7 bases short, with 11 bases between. CDR1 is MGHDK, CDR2 SYGVNS, per germline. The CDR3 length is 14 residues. Points on this clonotype: Antigen specificity is unknown.

The sequenced sample was blood. This TCR came from a girl aged 2 to 9 with multiple sclerosis. The rearrangement joins TRBV25-1 to TRBJ1-5; a weak D match, TRBD1 (6 bases). Here the CDR3 reads CASSEWGGGQPQHF. As DNA, the CDR3 is TGTGCCAGCAGTGAATGGGGAGGGGGACAGCCCCAGCATTTT.